The clone carrying this T cell receptor (beta chain) was seen at least ten times. Its antigen is unknown. A single record per CDR3 protein comes from TCRdb applying MiXCR to the reads. The sample lists 560,000 or so distinct CDR3 sequences, 16% occurring once. These data come from a study of T cell repertoires in cytomegalovirus infection. Study summary: Public TCR beta signatures were indicative of both CMV infection and a matching HLA type. Study conclusions and caveats: Dominant in the ex vivo response were TCR beta clonotypes restricted by HLA-C and specific for CMV. Summed frequency of shared TCR beta families picked out CMV carriers who also had the relevant HLA.

The receptor was isolated from a human donor in good health (CMV status not recorded). Some clones in this sample may be carry-over from other donors' samples. The sample consisted of CD8+ T cells from PBMCs.

CDR3 nucleotide sequence: TGTGCCAGCAGCTTCATTACAGGGGGCGCGCGGAACACCGGGGAGCTGTTTTTT. Translating gives CASSFITGGARNTGELFF. The rearrangement joins TRBV11-2 to TRBJ2-2; 9 nucleotides agree with TRBD1. The germline V gene encodes CDR1 SGHAT and CDR2 FQNNGV. The CDR3 has 18 amino acids. V dropped 3 bases and J dropped 1; count of bases not matched to a gene: 9.